The 19 T cell receptor beta chains presented below share a single source sample, sequenced in a study of cytomegalovirus exposure and HLA in healthy donors (dated 2017 in TCRdb). The protocol used for the library was the immunoSEQ multiplex PCR assay. For the multiplex PCR, a mixture combining 60 forward primers for TCR Vbeta segments and 13 reverse primers for TCR Jbeta segments was used. TCRdb took this table from immuneACCESS and kept in-frame rearrangements with V and J called. Such tables lack part of the clones; where checked against another copy, unresolved V genes explain under half of the gap, and the rest is unexplained. This sample lists 150,000 to 200,000 clones; roughly 80% were detected once. The ten most abundant clones make up 1.7% of the sample. What was sequenced was PBMCs. These receptors originate from a woman aged 18-29 years in good health and CMV-seronegative.

This chain links TRBV5-4 with TRBJ2-7; 12 nucleotides align to TRBD2. The trim removed 5 bases at V and 6 bases at J, leaving 9 bases unmatched. From germline, CDR1 is SGHNT and CDR2 YYREEE (reference sequence). The CDR3 has 15 residues. The CDR3 DNA reads as TGTGCCAGCAGGTACGGACTAGCGGGACCTTGCGAGCAGTACTTC. As protein: CASRYGLAGPCEQYF.

The chain employs TRBV9 and TRBJ2-1; D may be TRBD2 (6 bases). CDR3 size: 12 residues. The V end was cut by 2 bases, the J end by 10 bases, with 10 bases between. Germline CDR1 SGDLS, CDR2 YYNGEE. As DNA, the CDR3 is TGTGCCAGCAGCGTGGGACTTCGAGAGCAGTTCTTC. Translating gives CASSVGLREQFF.

The rearrangement links TRBV19 to TRBJ1-1, with 7 bases aligning to TRBD1. Germline assignment: CDR1 LNHDA and CDR2 SQIVND (reference sequence). This CDR3 has 14 residues. V lost 5 bases, J lost 0 bases, and 3 bases stayed unmatched. CDR3 sequence: CASSLQGMNTEAFF. In DNA, the CDR3 is TGTGCCAGTAGTTTACAGGGGATGAACACTGAAGCTTTCTTT.

This rearrangement joins TRBV15 to TRBJ2-3, with a weak D call TRBD1 (6 bases). The CDR3 covers 15 residues. Trimming removed 0 bases from V and 4 bases from J, with 11 bases in between. Germline V gives CDR1 LNHNV, CDR2 YYDKDF (reference sequence). The CDR3 DNA reads TGTGCCACCAGCAGAGATTGGACAGAGGCAGATACGCAGTATTTT. Its protein is CATSRDWTEADTQYF.

This clone was detected only once. The chain employs TRBV27 and TRBJ2-1, with 8 bases identical to TRBD2. The CDR3 contains 15 residues. The trim removed 4 bases at V and 1 base at J, leaving 3 bases unmatched. Germline CDR1 reads MNHEY; CDR2 reads SMNVEV (reference sequence). The CDR3 here is CASSSGLGSYNEQFF. The DNA of the CDR3 is TGTGCCAGCAGTTCGGGACTAGGGTCCTACAATGAGCAGTTCTTC.

The chain uses TRBV16 and TRBJ2-3; unclear D gene. CDR1 and CDR2 (germline): KGHSY, FQNENV. The CDR3 extends over 12 amino acids. The V and J ends lost 4 bases and 0 bases respectively, with 2 bases between them. The chain's CDR3 is CASSPSTDTQYF. CDR3 coding DNA: TGTGCCAGCAGCCCGAGCACAGATACGCAGTATTTT.

The V call is TRBV25-1, the J call TRBJ2-3; TRBD2 might be the D (6 bases). This CDR3 is 16 amino acids long. Trimming took 2 bases from V and 2 from J, leaving 14 bases between them. Germline V gene lookup returns CDR1 MGHDK and CDR2 SYGVNS. In DNA form, the CDR3 reads TGTGCCAGCAGTGAAGTAAAGAGGAGGGCCACAGATACGCAGTATTTT. Protein product: CASSEVKRRATDTQYF.

The CDR3 DNA reads as TGTGCCTGGGGGGGACAGGGGGTTGGCTACACCTTC. It translates to CAWGGQGVGYTF. The V and J genes are TRBV30 and TRBJ1-2; 11 bases agree with TRBD1. Germline CDR1 GTSNPN, CDR2 SVGIG (reference sequence). The CDR3 loop spans 12 amino acids. Trimming at V came to 5 bases and at J to 7 bases, leaving 3 bases not matched to a gene.

This chain joins TRBV10-2 and TRBJ2-1; 14 nucleotides match TRBD2. There are 15 residues in the CDR3. V lost 3 bases, J lost 8 bases, and 3 bases stayed unmatched. From germline, CDR1 is WSHSY and CDR2 SAAADI. The DNA of the CDR3 is TGCGCCAGCAGTGACGGGACTAGCGGGAGCCATGAGCAGTTCTTC. Its translation: CASSDGTSGSHEQFF.

This clone was found once. V gene TRBV5-1 combines with J gene TRBJ2-3; TRBD2 aligns across 13 bases. This CDR3 region has 20 residues. Germline assignment: CDR1 SGHRS and CDR2 YFSETQ. The J segment lost 0 bases and the V segment lost 3 bases, leaving 13 bases of the junction unmatched. Written as DNA, the CDR3 is TGCGCCAGCAGCTCCCAGTCGACTAGCGGGAGGTCTTCTAGCACAGATACGCAGTATTTT. Translation gives CASSSQSTSGRSSSTDTQYF. Based on the CDR3 plus reference TRBV5-1 and TRBJ2-3, the full variable domain is KAGVTQTPRYLIKTRGQQVTLSCSPISGHRSVSWYQQTPGQGLQFLFEYFSETQRNKGNFPGRFSGRQFSNSRSEMNVSTLELGDSALYLCASSSQSTSGRSSSTDTQYFGPGTRLTVL.

The V and J genes are TRBV5-1 and TRBJ2-4, with 7 nucleotides matching TRBD1. Per the germline V gene, CDR1 is SGHRS and CDR2 is YFSETQ. V lost 2 bases and J lost 0; bases outside the gene matches: 8. This CDR3 is built from 17 residues. CDR3 in amino acids: CASSLGTDVLAKNIQYF. The CDR3 DNA is TGCGCCAGCAGCTTAGGGACAGATGTTCTAGCCAAAAACATTCAGTACTTC. The full variable domain, completed using reference TRBV5-1 and TRBJ2-4, is KAGVTQTPRYLIKTRGQQVTLSCSPISGHRSVSWYQQTPGQGLQFLFEYFSETQRNKGNFPGRFSGRQFSNSRSEMNVSTLELGDSALYLCASSLGTDVLAKNIQYFGAGTRLSVL.

The J gene is TRBJ1-5, the V gene TRBV4-1; D possibly corresponds to TRBD1 (6 bases). This CDR3 is built from 13 residues. CDR1 is MGHRA and CDR2 is YSYEKL in the germline V gene. V dropped 0 bases and J dropped 9 bases, with 9 bases sitting between them. In DNA, the CDR3 is TGCGCCAGCAGCCAAGAGGGGGCTAGGCCCCAGCATTTT. Amino acids: CASSQEGARPQHF.

This clone has just a few counts. The chain combines TRBV21-1 with TRBJ1-2. TRBV21-1 is recorded as a pseudogene. The CDR3 spans 14 residues. The CDR3 DNA sequence: TGTGCCAGCACCACACCCTTACGGGGCTATGGCTACACCTTC. This encodes CASTTPLRGYGYTF.

The chain couples TRBV18 to TRBJ1-2, with D perhaps matching TRBD1 (6 bases). The CDR3 is 13 residues long. V was trimmed by 3 bases and J by 8 bases, leaving 13 bases between them. Germline CDR1 is KGHSH and CDR2 is LQKENI. This chain's CDR3 is CASSPPGAEGYTF. The CDR3 DNA reads TGTGCCAGCTCACCCCCAGGGGCGGAAGGCTACACCTTC.

This clone was counted once. The chain couples TRBV11-2 to TRBJ2-1; 7 bases are shared with TRBD2. The CDR3 covers 17 residues. With 1 base clipped from V and 0 bases from J, the junction kept 6 bases outside the gene matches. CDR1 and CDR2 from the germline V gene are SGHAT and FQNNGV. DNA for the CDR3: TGTGCCAGCAGCTTAGGGGTAGCGGGCAGCTCCTACAATGAGCAGTTCTTC. The encoded protein is CASSLGVAGSSYNEQFF. Together with reference TRBV11-2 and TRBJ2-1, the CDR3 gives the full variable domain: EAGVAQSPRYKIIEKRQSVAFWCNPISGHATLYWYQQILGQGPKLLIQFQNNGVVDDSQLPKDRFSAERLKGVDSTLKIQPAKLEDSAVYLCASSLGVAGSSYNEQFFGPGTRLTVL.

This chain connects TRBV29-1 to TRBJ1-2; D ambiguous. The CDR3 covers 12 residues. V lost 0 bases to trimming and J lost 6 bases, with 8 bases between them. CDR1 and CDR2 (germline): SQVTM, ANQGSEA. The CDR3 nucleotides are TGCAGCGTTGAAGAAGACATTGATGGCTACACCTTC. Residues: CSVEEDIDGYTF. The variable domain in full, with the rest retrieved from reference TRBV29-1 and TRBJ1-2, is SAVISQKPSRDICQRGTSLTIQCQVDSQVTMMFWYRQQPGQSLTLIATANQGSEATYESGFVIDKFPISRPNLTFSTLTVSNMSPEDSSIYLCSVEEDIDGYTFGSGTRLTVV.

This sequence joins TRBV7-9 and TRBJ1-2, with a tentative D call TRBD1 (6 bases). This CDR3 has 13 amino acids. The V gene's germline CDR1 is SEHNR and CDR2 FQNEAQ (reference sequence). CDR3: CAGGAGLNYGYTF. The DNA for the CDR3 is TGTGCTGGGGGGGCAGGACTGAACTATGGCTACACCTTC. The entire variable domain, with the rest obtained from reference TRBV7-9 and TRBJ1-2, is as follows: DTGVSQNPRHKITKRGQNVTFRCDPISEHNRLYWYRQTLGQGPEFLTYFQNEAQLEKSRLLSDRFSAERPKGSFSTLEIQRTEQGDSAMYLCAGGAGLNYGYTFGSGTRLTVV.

The chain couples TRBV2 to TRBJ2-1, with D maybe TRBD2 (6 bases). The CDR3 spans 14 residues. Germline loops: CDR1 SNHLY, CDR2 FYNNEI. Trimming removed 7 bases from V and 8 bases from J, with 18 bases in between. The DNA of the CDR3 is TGTGCCAGCAAAGGGGACTCCGTTATTCATGAGCAGTTCTTC. It codes for CASKGDSVIHEQFF.

Worth noting for this clone: The limits of the CDR3 on the DNA are not certain, so only TCRdb's listed CDR3 is given. The rearrangement uses TRBV29-1 and TRBJ1-1. Per germline, CDR1 SQVTM and CDR2 ANQGSEA. From its first to its last residue, the CDR3 has 12 amino acids. This CDR3 is CSVENVARGTFF.